The clone carrying this TCR beta chain was seen at least ten times. This entry belongs to a study of T cells in Graves' hyperthyroidism and ophthalmopathy. Background on the study: Upon initial diagnosis and before any treatment, peripheral blood was collected.

Amplified regions were TCR beta CDR3 sequences from RNA transcripts. First-round RT-PCR of the TCR CDR3 relied on the HTBI primer set. TCRdb recomputed calls from the multiplex PCR reads with MiXCR, one row per CDR3 protein. Among 730,000 or so distinct CDR3 sequences, approximately 19% were seen once, and the ten largest hold over 15%. Input material: blood. The sequence was collected from a woman aged 50 to 60 with Graves' hyperthyroidism that later progressed to Graves' ophthalmopathy.

CDR3 bases: TGTGCCAGCAGCTTGGGGTCCAGGGTCGCCACAGATACGCAGTATTTT. This encodes CASSLGSRVATDTQYF. The chain recombines TRBV5-5 with TRBJ2-3; possibly TRBD1 for D (5 bases). V was trimmed by 0 bases and J by 2 bases, leaving 13 bases between them. Germline V gene data show CDR1 as SGHKS and CDR2 as YYEKEE (reference sequence). CDR3 size: 16 residues.